These 31 T cell receptor beta chains originate from one sample sequenced in a study of blood T cell repertoires in COVID-19. Assay: immunoSEQ multiplex PCR; the TCRdb copy retains only in-frame clones and omits some. The sample includes 100,000 to 150,000 clones, 83% of them seen just once. Sequencing was carried out using peripheral blood. These TCRs come from a man aged 80 or over with active or convalescent COVID-19.

The chain has TRBV19 and TRBJ1-5, with D perhaps matching TRBD1 (5 bases). With 1 base removed from V and 0 bases from J, the gap between germline ends came to 10 bases. There are 16 residues in the CDR3. The germline CDR1 and CDR2 sequences are LNHDA and SQIVND (reference sequence). The CDR3 loop reads CASSIGGSYSNQPQHF. CDR3 coding DNA: TGTGCCAGTAGTATAGGGGGCAGTTATAGCAATCAGCCCCAGCATTTT. Together with reference TRBV19 and TRBJ1-5, the CDR3 gives the full variable domain: DGGITQSPKYLFRKEGQNVTLSCEQNLNHDAMYWYRQDPGQGLRLIYYSQIVNDFQKGDIAEGYSVSREKKESFPLTVTSAQKNPTAFYLCASSIGGSYSNQPQHFGDGTRLSIL.

The CDR3 here is CASSPPYWRSGNTIYF. DNA for the CDR3: TGTGCCAGCAGCCCTCCCTATTGGAGGTCCGGAAACACCATATATTTT. The chain uses TRBV3-1 (or the pseudogene TRBV3-2) and TRBJ1-3; the D is unclear. The CDR3 extends over 16 amino acids. The V end lost 4 bases, the J end lost 4 bases, and 17 bases lay between the germline ends. Per germline, CDR1 LGHDT and CDR2 YNNKEL (reference sequence).

This rearrangement joins TRBV10-3 to TRBJ2-4; 10 bases match TRBD1. Losses at the gene ends were 3 bases for V and 1 base for J; bases not matched to a gene: 3. CDR3 length: 16 residues. Germline CDR1 is ENHRY and CDR2 is SYGVKD. The CDR3 DNA follows: TGTGCCATCAGTGACCTGGGACAGGGGGCCAAAAACATTCAGTACTTC. Its translation is CAISDLGQGAKNIQYF.

The chain joins TRBV19 to TRBJ1-5; weak D call: TRBD1 (5 bases). CDR1 is LNHDA and CDR2 is SQIVND in the germline V gene (reference sequence). Deletions cut 7 bases from V and 0 bases from J, with 13 bases between. CDR3 length: 15 residues. In DNA form, the CDR3 reads TGTGCCAGTACCCAGACAGATTATAGCAATCAGCCCCAGCATTTT. It yields the protein CASTQTDYSNQPQHF. Using reference TRBV19 and TRBJ1-5 for the parts outside the CDR3, the full variable domain is DGGITQSPKYLFRKEGQNVTLSCEQNLNHDAMYWYRQDPGQGLRLIYYSQIVNDFQKGDIAEGYSVSREKKESFPLTVTSAQKNPTAFYLCASTQTDYSNQPQHFGDGTRLSIL.

The chain has TRBV20-1 and TRBJ1-6, with TRBD1 matching 10 bases. J was trimmed by 10 bases and V by 3 bases; bases with no gene match: 6. This CDR3 comprises 14 residues. Germline V gene data show CDR1 as DFQATT and CDR2 as SNEGSKA (reference sequence). The CDR3 loop is CSASLGTGASPLHF. CDR3 nucleotides: TGCAGTGCTAGTTTGGGGACAGGGGCCTCACCCCTCCACTTT.

This chain joins TRBV5-4 and TRBJ2-5, with TRBD1 matching 11 bases. The CDR3 has 16 residues. The junction had 9 bases not matched to a gene; V was cut back by 3 bases and J by 5 bases. The germline V gene has CDR1 SGHNT and CDR2 YYREEE (reference sequence). Here the CDR3 reads CASSYQGQGARETQYF. The CDR3 DNA reads TGTGCCAGCAGCTACCAAGGACAGGGGGCGCGGGAGACCCAGTACTTC.

The chain joins TRBV18 to TRBJ1-1; D gene ambiguous. CDR3 size: 12 residues. The germline gives CDR1 KGHSH, CDR2 LQKENI. With 3 bases removed from V and 11 bases from J, the gap between germline ends came to 13 bases. CDR3 DNA: TGTGCCAGCTCACCCGGGTCCTCCGCGGCTTTCTTT. Residues: CASSPGSSAAFF.

The chain joins TRBV6-2 or TRBV6-3 to TRBJ2-3, with 7 bases identical to TRBD1. CDR3 length: 15 residues. V lost 2 bases to trimming and J lost 1 base; unmatched junction nucleotides: 3. Germline values: CDR1 MNHEY, CDR2 SVGEGT. The CDR3 reads CASSYGQGGTDTQYF. In nucleotides, the CDR3 is TGTGCCAGCAGTTACGGCCAGGGGGGCACAGATACGCAGTATTTT.

The V gene is TRBV18, the J gene TRBJ2-2; possible D gene TRBD2, 5 bases. Trimming removed 3 bases from V and 6 bases from J, with 14 bases in between. The CDR3 loop spans 15 amino acids. Germline CDR1 and CDR2: KGHSH and LQKENI. This CDR3 reads CASSPGGSQAGELFF. CDR3 sequence (DNA): TGTGCCAGCTCACCGGGTGGGAGCCAGGCCGGGGAGCTGTTTTTT.

The chain uses TRBV3-1 (or the pseudogene TRBV3-2) and TRBJ1-2; perhaps TRBD1 as D (6 bases). This CDR3 region has 15 residues. The ends were cut back, 3 bases at V and 7 bases at J, with 18 bases in the middle. The germline gives CDR1 LGHDT, CDR2 YNNKEL (reference sequence). CDR3 bases: TGTGCCAGCAGCCAGACAGGTAGGGAGAGTGCTGGCTACACCTTC. Translated, it gives CASSQTGRESAGYTF.

This sequence joins TRBV11-1 and TRBJ2-5; 9 bases fit TRBD2. The CDR3 covers 14 residues. The V gene's germline CDR1 is SGHAT and CDR2 FQDESV (reference sequence). Trimming took 5 bases from V and 3 from J; bases not matched to a gene: 4. The CDR3 nucleotides read TGTGCCAGCAGCGCGGGACTAGCAGAAGAGACCCAGTACTTC. Its protein is CASSAGLAEETQYF. Using reference TRBV11-1 and TRBJ2-5 for the parts outside the CDR3, the full variable domain is EAEVAQSPRYKITEKSQAVAFWCDPISGHATLYWYRQILGQGPELLVQFQDESVVDDSQLPKDRFSAERLKGVDSTLKIQPAELGDSAMYLCASSAGLAEETQYFGPGTRLLVL.

The chain recombines TRBV5-6 with TRBJ2-1; the D gene is possibly TRBD1 (7 bases). V lost 7 bases, J lost 10 bases, and 18 bases lay in between. Germline CDR1 reads SGHDT; CDR2 reads YYEEEE. The CDR3 has 13 residues. As DNA, the CDR3 is TGTGCCAGCCGCAGGGGGGCCCTCTGGGAGCAGTTCTTC. Protein sequence: CASRRGALWEQFF.

This rearrangement joins TRBV12-3 or TRBV12-4 to TRBJ2-5, with D unclear. V dropped 3 bases and J dropped 5 bases, with 10 bases sitting between them. This CDR3 spans 13 amino acids. CDR3 residues: CASSLLNGETQYF. The CDR3 DNA reads as TGTGCCAGCAGTTTGCTAAACGGGGAGACCCAGTACTTC.

This clone was observed a handful of times. The chain employs TRBV4-3 and TRBJ1-2; possible D gene TRBD1, 5 bases. CDR1 is LGHNA, CDR2 YSLEER, per germline. The length of the CDR3 is 15 residues. The V gene lost 0 bases and the J gene lost 3 bases, with 11 bases spanning the gap. The CDR3 loop reads CASSQEGAGDYGYTF. The CDR3 nucleotides are TGCGCCAGCAGCCAAGAAGGGGCAGGAGACTATGGCTACACCTTC.

The chain links TRBV15 to TRBJ2-7, with 10 bases matching TRBD1. Trimming at V came to 5 bases and at J to 6 bases, leaving 7 bases not matched to a gene. The V gene's germline CDR1 is LNHNV and CDR2 YYDKDF (reference sequence). The CDR3 covers 14 residues. The CDR3 loop is CATSRDRGSGEQYF. The CDR3, as DNA: TGTGCCACCAGCCGGGACAGGGGTTCGGGCGAGCAGTACTTC.

The V call is TRBV6-1, the J call TRBJ1-5; a weak D match, TRBD1 (5 bases). The CDR3 loop spans 16 amino acids. Trimming removed 0 bases at V and 6 bases at J, with 15 bases between. Germline V gene lookup returns CDR1 MNHNS and CDR2 SASEGT. In DNA, the CDR3 is TGTGCCAGCAGTGAAGCGACGACCAGGGAGGGTCAGCCCCAGCATTTT. It specifies CASSEATTREGQPQHF.

The rearrangement joins TRBV10-3 to TRBJ2-3, with 8 bases lining up with TRBD2. From germline, CDR1 is ENHRY and CDR2 SYGVKD. The length of the CDR3 is 16 residues. J was trimmed by 2 bases and V by 0 bases; bases with no gene match: 4. The CDR3 DNA reads as TGTGCCATCAGTGAGTCGGGCGGGGGGACCACAGATACGCAGTATTTT. The encoded protein is CAISESGGGTTDTQYF.

This chain joins TRBV7-2 and TRBJ2-7; 11 bases match TRBD2. V trimming: 1 base; J trimming: 3 bases; junction bases outside the gene matches: 5. The CDR3 length is 16 residues. Germline values: CDR1 SGHTA, CDR2 FQGNSA. CDR3 in DNA: TGTGCCAGCAGCTTAGTTAGCGGGGGGGCTCTCTACGAGCAGTACTTC. Amino acids: CASSLVSGGALYEQYF.

The chain couples TRBV5-1 to TRBJ2-3; 7 bases agree with TRBD2. Germline CDR1 is SGHRS and CDR2 is YFSETQ. With V trimmed by 4 bases and J by 0 bases, 8 bases remained unmatched. This CDR3 contains 16 residues. Here the CDR3 reads CASSLKPGGSTDTQYF. The CDR3, as DNA: TGCGCCAGCAGCCTAAAACCGGGGGGAAGCACAGATACGCAGTATTTT.

V and J are TRBV28 and TRBJ1-5; possible D gene TRBD1, 6 bases. Between the trimmed V and J ends, which lost 7 bases and 7 bases, there was a span of 20 bases. Germline V gene sequence: CDR1 MDHEN, CDR2 SYDVKM. The CDR3 has 15 amino acids. The CDR3 protein is CASTRTGGWKQPQHF. CDR3 sequence (DNA): TGTGCCAGCACGCGAACGGGGGGCTGGAAACAGCCCCAGCATTTT. Filled out from reference TRBV28 and TRBJ1-5, the complete variable domain reads DVKVTQSSRYLVKRTGEKVFLECVQDMDHENMFWYRQDPGLGLRLIYFSYDVKMKEKGDIPEGYSVSREKKERFSLILESASTNQTSMYLCASTRTGGWKQPQHFGDGTRLSIL.

V gene TRBV7-3 combines with J gene TRBJ1-5; 9 nucleotides line up with TRBD1. V shed 2 bases and J 2 bases; nucleotides not matched to a gene: 4. The CDR3 is 16 amino acids. Germline V lookup: CDR1 SGHTA, CDR2 FQGTGA. The CDR3 region has the DNA TGTGCCAGCAGCTTATCCGGGGACAGGGGCAATCAGCCCCAGCATTTT. This gives the protein CASSLSGDRGNQPQHF.

This chain uses TRBV2 with TRBJ2-7, with D possibly TRBD2 on 5 matching bases. Trimming stripped 5 bases from V and 6 bases from J, with 14 bases between. The CDR3 spans 13 residues. The V gene's germline CDR1 is SNHLY and CDR2 FYNNEI. The CDR3 coding sequence is TGTGCCAGCAGTTCTGGACTTACCGGCGAGCAGTACTTC. It specifies CASSSGLTGEQYF.

This chain uses TRBV10-2 with TRBJ2-1, with D tentatively TRBD1 (6 bases). Germline values: CDR1 WSHSY, CDR2 SAAADI. The CDR3 is made up of 13 amino acids. Trimming took 8 bases from V and 4 from J, leaving 12 bases between them. CDR3: CASSRDKYNEQFF. CDR3 nucleotides: TGCGCCAGCTCTCGGGACAAGTACAATGAGCAGTTCTTC.

The chain couples TRBV2 to TRBJ2-5; TRBD2 agrees at 7 bases. This CDR3 contains 16 residues. J gave up 5 bases and V 3 bases, and 12 bases lay outside the gene matches. Germline lookup yields CDR1 SNHLY and CDR2 FYNNEI. The CDR3 reads CASSEEAITSAETQYF. The CDR3 bases are TGTGCCAGCAGTGAGGAAGCTATAACTAGCGCTGAGACCCAGTACTTC.

The chain links TRBV6-5 to TRBJ2-1; 7 nucleotides match TRBD1. V dropped 7 bases and J dropped 0; count of bases not matched to a gene: 6. The CDR3 is made up of 15 amino acids. The germline gives CDR1 MNHEY, CDR2 SVGAGI. Here the CDR3 reads CASIQRQGSYNEQFF. The CDR3 DNA is TGTGCCAGCATCCAAAGACAGGGCTCCTACAATGAGCAGTTCTTC.

The chain links TRBV6-1 to TRBJ2-2; D may be TRBD1 (5 bases). Germline-derived CDR1 and CDR2 are MNHNS and SASEGT. There are 15 residues in the CDR3. The V and J ends lost 2 bases and 6 bases respectively, with 13 bases between them. The CDR3: CASSEMGRVAGELFF. Written as DNA, the CDR3 is TGTGCCAGCAGTGAAATGGGGCGTGTGGCCGGGGAGCTGTTTTTT.

The V and J genes are TRBV25-1 and TRBJ1-4; D is undetermined. Germline V gene sequence: CDR1 MGHDK, CDR2 SYGVNS. The CDR3 is 13 residues long. V was shortened by 4 bases and J by 4 bases, with 7 bases between the two germline ends. CDR3 sequence (DNA): TGTGCCAGCAGTGCGGGGTATAATGAAAAACTGTTTTTT. Protein: CASSAGYNEKLFF. The variable domain in full, with the rest retrieved from reference TRBV25-1 and TRBJ1-4, is EADIYQTPRYLVIGTGKKITLECSQTMGHDKMYWYQQDPGMELHLIHYSYGVNSTEKGDLSSESTVSRIRTEHFPLTLESARPSHTSQYLCASSAGYNEKLFFGSGTQLSVL.

The V call is TRBV15, the J call TRBJ2-1, with TRBD2 identical over 7 bases. Germline V gene lookup returns CDR1 LNHNV and CDR2 YYDKDF (reference sequence). Trimming cost V 0 bases and J 5 bases; bases outside gene matches: 1. CDR3 size: 14 residues. CDR3 coding DNA: TGTGCCACCAGCAGAGATCTAGCGGACAATGAGCAGTTCTTC. Amino acid sequence: CATSRDLADNEQFF.

This chain uses TRBV27 with TRBJ1-5; TRBD1 agrees at 7 bases. The ends lost 3 bases at V and 2 bases at J; junction bases unmatched: 7. This CDR3 comprises 16 residues. Germline CDR1 MNHEY, CDR2 SMNVEV (reference sequence). The CDR3, as DNA: TGTGCCAGCAGTTTGAGGAGGGGGCCGGGCAATCAGCCCCAGCATTTT. Protein product: CASSLRRGPGNQPQHF.

The V call is TRBV9, the J call TRBJ2-5, with 9 bases matching TRBD2. The CDR3 is 16 amino acids. Germline V gene lookup returns CDR1 SGDLS and CDR2 YYNGEE. V was pared by 4 bases and J by 5 bases, with 12 bases of the junction left unmatched. The CDR3 reads CASSLSLAGSVETQYF. The CDR3 nucleotides are TGTGCCAGCAGCCTCAGTCTAGCGGGGTCTGTGGAGACCCAGTACTTC. Full variable domain (remainder filled in from reference TRBV9 and TRBJ2-5): DSGVTQTPKHLITATGQRVTLRCSPRSGDLSVYWYQQSLDQGLQFLIQYYNGEERAKGNILERFSAQQFPDLHSELNLSSLELGDSALYFCASSLSLAGSVETQYFGPGTRLLVL.

The V gene is TRBV10-3, the J gene TRBJ2-3; D is unresolved. V was clipped by 4 bases and J by 2 bases, with 22 bases between them. CDR1 is ENHRY and CDR2 is SYGVKD in the germline V gene. The CDR3 covers 18 residues. Here the CDR3 DNA reads TGTGCCATCAGTGCCCCTGTGGGCGCATATACCTCCACAGATACGCAGTATTTT. Translating gives CAISAPVGAYTSTDTQYF.